These 30 T cell receptor beta chains share one sample of origin, sequenced in a study of OX40 agonist ivuxolimab in advanced cancers. Library preparation was by the immunoSEQ multiplex PCR assay. TCRdb took over this immuneACCESS table, retaining in-frame rearrangements with V and J assigned. Such tables are incomplete; in checked studies, under half of the missing clones stem from an unresolved V gene, and the remainder is unexplained. Across this sample there are about 19,000 clones, with over 70% seen only once. The top ten hold 9.5% to 12% of the sample. The sequenced sample was CD4+ or CD8+ T cells sorted from blood, obtained in a trial of the OX40 agonist ivuxolimab. Source of these receptors: an adult with an advanced solid tumor such as melanoma, head and neck, liver or kidney cancer.

The V call is TRBV7-3, the J call TRBJ2-2; D call uncertain. V lost 5 bases and J lost 6, with 13 bases in between. CDR1 and CDR2 from the germline V gene are SGHTA and FQGTGA. This CDR3 contains 14 residues. The CDR3 nucleotides are TGTGCCAGCAGCCTGTACGGTACCCCCGGGGAGCTGTTTTTT. Translated, it gives CASSLYGTPGELFF.

The J gene is TRBJ1-2, the V gene TRBV15; no reliable D call. Germline values: CDR1 LNHNV, CDR2 YYDKDF (reference sequence). V was pared by 2 bases and J by 7 bases, with 14 bases between. This CDR3 is built from 14 residues. This chain's CDR3 is CATSRRGRSGGYTF. CDR3 coding DNA: TGTGCCACCAGCAGACGAGGCCGGTCCGGTGGCTACACCTTC.

In this sample, this clone turned up a few times. The V call is TRBV4-2, the J call TRBJ2-1; TRBD2 matches 14 bases. Trimming removed 1 base from V and 5 bases from J; junction bases left unmatched: 10. The CDR3 is made up of 19 amino acids. Looked up from germline, CDR1 is LGHNA and CDR2 is YNFKEQ. The CDR3 loop is CASSQGLAGGHDDDNEQFF. CDR3 bases: TGTGCCAGCAGCCAAGGACTAGCGGGAGGGCACGATGATGACAATGAGCAGTTCTTC.

This chain connects TRBV10-3 to TRBJ2-6; 8 bases line up with TRBD1. The CDR3 has 18 residues. Losses at the gene ends were 6 bases for V and 4 bases for J; bases not matched to a gene: 14. The germline V gene has CDR1 ENHRY and CDR2 SYGVKD. CDR3 region: CAISSDRGLHTGANVLTF. The DNA of the CDR3 is TGTGCCATCAGCTCAGACAGGGGACTTCATACCGGGGCCAACGTCCTGACTTTC.

In its sample, this clone was seen once. V and J are TRBV28 and TRBJ2-3, with 10 bases matching TRBD2. V shed 3 bases, J shed 4 bases, and the junction held 4 bases outside the gene matches. The CDR3 has 15 amino acids. CDR1 and CDR2 (germline): MDHEN, SYDVKM. This chain's CDR3 is CASSLASGRPDTQYF. In DNA form, the CDR3 reads TGTGCCAGCAGTTTGGCTAGCGGGAGACCAGATACGCAGTATTTT.

The chain recombines TRBV30 with TRBJ2-5; TRBD2 might be the D (7 bases). From germline, CDR1 is GTSNPN and CDR2 SVGIG (reference sequence). Trimming shortened V by 8 bases and J by 9 bases, and 19 bases separated the two germline ends. The CDR3 spans 12 residues. CDR3 coding DNA: TGTGCCAGGGGGGGTGATTCCGGGTCCCAGTACTTC. This encodes CARGGDSGSQYF. Combining the CDR3 with reference TRBV30 and TRBJ2-5 gives the whole variable domain SQTIHQWPATLVQPVGSPLSLECTVEGTSNPNLYWYRQAAGRGLQLLFYSVGIGQISSEVPQNLSASRPQDRQFILSSKKLLLSDSGFYLCARGGDSGSQYFGPGTRLLVL.

This chain joins TRBV7-9 and TRBJ2-5; TRBD1 might be the D (6 bases). CDR1 SEHNR and CDR2 FQNEAQ come from the germline V gene (reference sequence). The ends were cut back, 5 bases at V and 4 bases at J, with 20 bases in the middle. The CDR3 is made up of 16 amino acids. In nucleotides, the CDR3 is TGTGCCAGCAGCCCCCTCCAGACAGGAATTCTAGAGACCCAGTACTTC. It specifies CASSPLQTGILETQYF.

This chain joins TRBV7-9 and TRBJ2-7; D unresolved. Trimming took off 2 bases at V and 11 bases at J, with 7 bases between the two ends. The germline V gene has CDR1 SEHNR and CDR2 FQNEAQ (reference sequence). This CDR3 region has 10 residues. CDR3: CASSLRREYF. The CDR3 bases are TGTGCCAGCAGCTTACGTAGGGAGTACTTC. The full variable domain, in which reference TRBV7-9 and TRBJ2-7 provide the parts outside the CDR3, is DTGVSQNPRHKITKRGQNVTFRCDPISEHNRLYWYRQTLGQGPEFLTYFQNEAQLEKSRLLSDRFSAERPKGSFSTLEIQRTEQGDSAMYLCASSLRREYFGPGTRLTVT.

This clone turned up a few times. The rearrangement uses TRBV4-2 and TRBJ1-1; perhaps TRBD1 as D (5 bases). With 2 bases removed from V and 3 bases from J, the gap between germline ends came to 10 bases. Germline V gene data show CDR1 as LGHNA and CDR2 as YNFKEQ. This CDR3 region has 14 residues. The CDR3 DNA reads as TGTGCCAGCAGCCAAAATTGGGGGTACACTGAAGCTTTCTTT. Amino acids: CASSQNWGYTEAFF.

This rearrangement joins TRBV4-2 to TRBJ1-1, with D tentatively TRBD1 (5 bases). CDR1 is LGHNA and CDR2 is YNFKEQ in the germline V gene. The V gene lost 1 base and the J gene lost 4 bases, with 13 bases spanning the gap. The CDR3 is 15 residues long. DNA for the CDR3: TGTGCCAGCAGCCAAGTAAGGGGAGCTGGCACTGAAGCTTTCTTT. As protein: CASSQVRGAGTEAFF.

This clone was found once. V and J are TRBV7-9 and TRBJ1-1; unclear D gene. The germline V gene encodes CDR1 SEHNR and CDR2 FQNEAQ (reference sequence). Trimming took off 6 bases at V and 1 base at J, with 9 bases between the two ends. The CDR3 loop spans 13 amino acids. The DNA of the CDR3 is TGTGCCAGCAGATTTGCAGAGAACACTGAAGCTTTCTTT. Protein product: CASRFAENTEAFF.

This clone was counted only a few times. This chain uses TRBV7-8 with TRBJ1-6; tentative D call: TRBD1 (5 bases). V was clipped by 1 base and J by 6 bases, with 22 bases between them. CDR1 and CDR2 (germline): SGHVS, FQNEAQ. This CDR3 is built from 19 residues. The CDR3 region is CASSLERGGRTFFNSPLHF. As DNA, the CDR3 is TGTGCCAGCAGCTTAGAGAGAGGCGGCAGGACATTCTTTAATTCACCCCTCCACTTT. The complete variable domain, with remaining parts taken from reference TRBV7-8 and TRBJ1-6, reads GAGVSQSPRYKVAKRGQDVALRCDPISGHVSLFWYQQALGQGPEFLTYFQNEAQLDKSGLPSDRFFAERPEGSVSTLKIQRTQQEDSAVYLCASSLERGGRTFFNSPLHFGNGTRLTVT.

This chain joins TRBV7-3 and TRBJ1-4; D possibly corresponds to TRBD1 (5 bases). Germline loops: CDR1 SGHTA, CDR2 FQGTGA. V was trimmed by 4 bases and J by 8 bases, leaving 20 bases between them. The CDR3 consists of 16 residues. CDR3 in amino acids: CASSSNLGGKVEKLFF. In DNA form, the CDR3 reads TGTGCCAGCAGCTCCAACCTGGGGGGGAAGGTAGAAAAACTGTTTTTT.

The chain's CDR3 is CASSLGRVANTEAFF. The CDR3 DNA follows: TGCGCCAGCAGCTTGGGCCGGGTGGCGAACACTGAAGCTTTCTTT. This chain connects TRBV5-1 to TRBJ1-1; D is unclear. Looked up from germline, CDR1 is SGHRS and CDR2 is YFSETQ. The V and J ends lost 0 bases and 1 base respectively, with 10 bases between them. The CDR3 sequence is 15 residues long.

The J gene is TRBJ2-5, the V gene TRBV9; no reliable D call. The CDR3 runs to 13 residues. Germline V gene sequence: CDR1 SGDLS, CDR2 YYNGEE. Trimming removed 0 bases from V and 5 bases from J, with 8 bases in between. In DNA, the CDR3 is TGTGCCAGCAGCGTAGATTGGATGGAGACCCAGTACTTC. Translating it yields CASSVDWMETQYF.

This clone appeared a few times. This chain joins TRBV29-1 and TRBJ1-5; the D is unclear. Germline V CDR1 and CDR2: SQVTM, ANQGSEA. V was trimmed by 4 bases and J by 3 bases, leaving 13 bases between them. The CDR3 runs to 14 residues. CDR3 nucleotides: TGCAGCGTTGTTCTACCCCTACACAATCAGCCCCAGCATTTT. Its translation is CSVVLPLHNQPQHF.

V usage is TRBV2 and J usage is TRBJ2-3; a weak D match, TRBD2 (6 bases). V was shortened by 4 bases and J by 10 bases, with 9 bases between the two germline ends. The CDR3 runs 11 residues. Germline V gene data show CDR1 as SNHLY and CDR2 as FYNNEI. The CDR3 loop is CASSALASQYF. CDR3 nucleotides: TGTGCCAGCAGTGCACTAGCTTCGCAGTATTTT.

The genes are TRBV6-5 and TRBJ1-5, with D possibly being TRBD1 (5 bases). The CDR3 totals 14 residues. Germline CDR1 MNHEY, CDR2 SVGAGI. V lost 11 bases, J lost 1 base, and 15 bases lay in between. This CDR3 reads CARGGGDSNQPQHF. The CDR3 DNA sequence: TGTGCCCGTGGGGGAGGGGACAGCAATCAGCCCCAGCATTTT.

This sequence joins TRBV10-3 and TRBJ2-1, with D possibly being TRBD1 or TRBD2 (5 bases each). This CDR3 has 10 amino acids. The V and J ends lost 11 bases and 10 bases respectively, with 12 bases between them. The germline CDR1 and CDR2 sequences are ENHRY and SYGVKD. The CDR3: CAVGAVEQFF. CDR3 sequence (DNA): TGTGCCGTCGGGGCGGTAGAGCAGTTCTTC.

J is TRBJ1-1 and V is TRBV7-9; 7 bases are shared with TRBD1. CDR1 SEHNR and CDR2 FQNEAQ come from the germline V gene (reference sequence). This CDR3 contains 16 residues. With 4 bases clipped from V and 0 bases from J, the junction kept 8 bases outside the gene matches. CDR3 region: CASSSAGGPMNTEAFF. DNA for the CDR3: TGTGCCAGCAGCTCTGCAGGGGGTCCTATGAACACTGAAGCTTTCTTT. Complete variable domain (other parts from reference TRBV7-9 and TRBJ1-1): DTGVSQNPRHKITKRGQNVTFRCDPISEHNRLYWYRQTLGQGPEFLTYFQNEAQLEKSRLLSDRFSAERPKGSFSTLEIQRTEQGDSAMYLCASSSAGGPMNTEAFFGQGTRLTVV.

The chain joins TRBV7-9 to TRBJ2-1, with 10 nucleotides matching TRBD1. This CDR3 spans 16 amino acids. With 11 bases clipped from V and 4 bases from J, the junction kept 14 bases outside the gene matches. CDR1 is SEHNR and CDR2 is FQNEAQ in the germline V gene (reference sequence). This CDR3 is CASKGGTGALYNEQFF. The CDR3 DNA reads TGTGCCTCAAAAGGCGGGACAGGGGCCCTTTACAATGAGCAGTTCTTC.

V is TRBV25-1 and J is TRBJ2-5, with D tentatively TRBD1 or TRBD2 (6 bases each). Trimming removed 4 bases from V and 5 bases from J, with 17 bases in between. CDR1 is MGHDK and CDR2 is SYGVNS in the germline V gene. The CDR3 spans 15 residues. The CDR3 DNA reads as TGTGCCAGCAGTGGGGAGGACAGTTTGTGGGAGACCCAGTACTTC. Its translation: CASSGEDSLWETQYF. Complete variable domain (other parts from reference TRBV25-1 and TRBJ2-5): EADIYQTPRYLVIGTGKKITLECSQTMGHDKMYWYQQDPGMELHLIHYSYGVNSTEKGDLSSESTVSRIRTEHFPLTLESARPSHTSQYLCASSGEDSLWETQYFGPGTRLLVL.

V is TRBV19 and J is TRBJ2-1; 14 bases fit TRBD2. The CDR3 covers 16 residues. The trim removed 4 bases at V and 5 bases at J, leaving 4 bases unmatched. Germline CDR1 reads LNHDA; CDR2 reads SQIVND (reference sequence). CDR3 DNA: TGTGCCAGTAGTACCAGACTAGCGGGAGGGCACAATGAGCAGTTCTTC. Amino acid sequence: CASSTRLAGGHNEQFF.

The chain combines TRBV6-5 with TRBJ2-1, with D uncertain. The V and J ends lost 4 bases and 6 bases respectively, with 10 bases between them. The CDR3 spans 13 residues. CDR1 and CDR2 (germline): MNHEY, SVGAGI. The DNA for the CDR3 is TGTGCCAGCAGTTTTACAGACGCCAATGAGCAGTTCTTC. It yields the protein CASSFTDANEQFF.

The chain has TRBV19 and TRBJ1-5; tentatively, D is TRBD1 (5 bases). The CDR3 totals 15 residues. Germline lookup yields CDR1 LNHDA and CDR2 SQIVND (reference sequence). V shed 5 bases and J shed 2 bases, with 13 bases lying between them. CDR3 residues: CASSWGGWGNQPQHF. The CDR3 bases are TGTGCCAGTAGTTGGGGGGGGTGGGGCAATCAGCCCCAGCATTTT.

This chain connects TRBV15 to TRBJ2-7; D gene ambiguous. Trimming stripped 1 base from V and 7 bases from J, with 14 bases between. This CDR3 comprises 14 residues. Germline values: CDR1 LNHNV, CDR2 YYDKDF (reference sequence). CDR3 DNA: TGTGCCACCAGCAGAGGGACCCAGAAGAGGGAGCAGTACTTC. Its protein product is CATSRGTQKREQYF.

This clone has a handful of counts. This sequence joins TRBV4-3 and TRBJ1-3, with a weak D call TRBD1 (5 bases). CDR3 length: 16 residues. Germline lookup yields CDR1 LGHNA and CDR2 YSLEER. Trimming pared 0 bases from V and 2 bases from J, leaving 11 bases between. In DNA, the CDR3 is TGCGCCAGCAGCCAAGATGCGGGGGAGCCTGGAAACACCATATATTTT. This encodes CASSQDAGEPGNTIYF.

The chain uses TRBV10-3 and TRBJ1-3; tentatively, D is TRBD1 (5 bases). Deletions cut 10 bases from V and 2 bases from J, with 18 bases between. In germline, CDR1 is ENHRY, CDR2 SYGVKD. The CDR3 consists of 15 residues. The CDR3 loop reads CATREAREAGNTIYF. CDR3 DNA sequence: TGTGCCACCAGGGAGGCGAGGGAGGCTGGAAACACCATATATTTT.

The CDR3 coding sequence is TGTGCCAGCAGCTTAGCGCGGGTTTCAGGGCCCTACAATGAGCAGTTCTTC. This sequence encodes CASSLARVSGPYNEQFF. The chain is built from TRBV7-8 and TRBJ2-1; perhaps D is TRBD1 or TRBD2 (5 bases each). The length of the CDR3 is 17 residues. V dropped 0 bases and J dropped 2 bases, with 14 bases sitting between them. Germline CDR1 reads SGHVS; CDR2 reads FQNEAQ.

The CDR3 loop reads CASSGGVAGNQETQYF. CDR3 nucleotides: TGCGCCAGCAGTGGGGGGGTAGCGGGAAATCAAGAGACCCAGTACTTC. This chain uses TRBV10-2 with TRBJ2-5, with 8 bases that match TRBD2. CDR3 length: 16 residues. Germline CDR1 WSHSY, CDR2 SAAADI. Trimming removed 4 bases from V and 2 bases from J; junction bases left unmatched: 9.